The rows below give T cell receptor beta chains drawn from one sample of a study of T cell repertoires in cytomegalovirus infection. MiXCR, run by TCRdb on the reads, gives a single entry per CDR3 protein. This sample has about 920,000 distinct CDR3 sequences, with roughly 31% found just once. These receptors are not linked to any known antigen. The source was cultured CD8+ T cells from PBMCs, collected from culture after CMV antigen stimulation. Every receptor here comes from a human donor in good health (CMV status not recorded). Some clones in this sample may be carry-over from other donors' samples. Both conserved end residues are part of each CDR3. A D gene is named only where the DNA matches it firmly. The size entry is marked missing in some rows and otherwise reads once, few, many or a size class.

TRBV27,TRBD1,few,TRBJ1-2,CASSFFTGDGYTF,TGTGCCAGCAGTTTTTTCACAGGGGATGGCTACACCTTC
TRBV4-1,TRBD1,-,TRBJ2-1,CASSYRDSEDGYNEQFF,TGCGCCAGCAGCTACCGGGACAGCGAGGATGGTTACAATGAGCAGTTCTTC
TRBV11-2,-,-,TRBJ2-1,CASSLIRGADEQFF,TGTGCCAGCAGCTTAATACGAGGGGCGGATGAGCAGTTCTTC
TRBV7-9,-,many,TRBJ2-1,CASSDTRGSSYNEQFF,TGTGCCAGCAGCGATACAAGGGGAAGCTCCTACAATGAGCAGTTCTTC
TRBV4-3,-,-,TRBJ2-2,CASSQGRGRGTGELFF,TGCGCCAGCAGCCAAGGGAGGGGGCGAGGCACCGGGGAGCTGTTTTTT
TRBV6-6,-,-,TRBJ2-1,CASLLGPMSQFF,TGTGCCAGCCTTTTGGGGCCAATGAGCCAGTTCTTC
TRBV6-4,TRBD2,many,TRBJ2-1,CASSDSSGGNEQFF,TGTGCCAGCAGTGACTCGAGCGGGGGGAATGAGCAGTTCTTC
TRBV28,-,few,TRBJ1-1,CASSFNIRGMNTEAFF,TGTGCCAGCAGTTTTAACATCAGGGGAATGAACACTGAAGCTTTCTTT
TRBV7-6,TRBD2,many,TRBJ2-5,CASVLGLAGSEMETQYF,TGTGCCAGCGTTTTGGGCCTAGCGGGATCCGAGATGGAGACCCAGTACTTC
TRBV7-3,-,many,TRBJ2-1,CASSDGTARYNEQFF,TGTGCCAGCAGCGACGGGACGGCTAGATACAATGAGCAGTTCTTC
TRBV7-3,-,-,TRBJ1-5,CASSFRGAQHF,TGTGCCAGCAGCTTCCGGGGGGCCCAGCATTTT
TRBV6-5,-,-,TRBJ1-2,CASSPTGNSWGYTF,TGTGCCAGCAGTCCCACAGGGAATTCTTGGGGCTACACCTTC
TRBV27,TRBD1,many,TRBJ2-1,CASSSAGTVVYEQFF,TGTGCCAGCAGTTCGGCCGGGACAGTGGTATATGAGCAGTTCTTC
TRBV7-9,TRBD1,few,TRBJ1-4,CASSPDRFNEKLFF,TGTGCCAGCAGCCCGGACAGGTTTAATGAAAAACTGTTTTTT
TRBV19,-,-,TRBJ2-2,CASSIKTGLYTGELFF,TGTGCCAGTAGTATAAAGACAGGCCTTTACACCGGGGAGCTGTTTTTT
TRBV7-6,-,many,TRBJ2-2,CASSLGATGELFF,TGTGCCAGCAGCTTAGGGGCCACCGGGGAGCTGTTTTTT
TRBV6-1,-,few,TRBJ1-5,CASSPTWTGNQPQHF,TGTGCCAGCAGTCCTACATGGACAGGCAATCAGCCCCAGCATTTT
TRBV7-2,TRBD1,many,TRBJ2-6,CARVTGTGVSGANVLTF,TGTGCCAGAGTAACCGGGACAGGGGTCTCTGGGGCCAACGTCCTGACTTTC
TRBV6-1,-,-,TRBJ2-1,CASRWLSYNEQFF,TGTGCCAGCAGATGGTTATCTTACAATGAGCAGTTCTTC
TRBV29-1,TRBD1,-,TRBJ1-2,CSVEDRTGRLYGYTF,TGCAGCGTTGAAGATCGGACAGGCCGACTCTATGGCTACACCTTC
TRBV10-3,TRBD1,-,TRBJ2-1,CAISAPGQTYNEQFF,TGTGCCATCAGTGCCCCGGGACAGACTTACAATGAGCAGTTCTTC
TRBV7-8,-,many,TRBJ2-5,CASTPRTQQETQYF,TGTGCCAGTACCCCCCGGACTCAACAAGAGACCCAGTACTTC
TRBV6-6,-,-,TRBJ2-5,CASEGLETQYF,TGTGCCAGTGAGGGGCTAGAGACCCAGTACTTC
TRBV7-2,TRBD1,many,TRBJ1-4,CASSFSGQANEKLFF,TGTGCCAGCAGCTTTTCGGGACAGGCCAATGAAAAACTGTTTTTT
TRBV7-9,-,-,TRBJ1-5,CASSSQGPQHF,TGTGCCAGCAGCAGCCAGGGCCCCCAGCATTTT
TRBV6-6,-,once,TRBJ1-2,CASSPREDYYGYTF,TGTGCCAGCAGCCCCCGAGAGGACTACTATGGCTACACCTTC
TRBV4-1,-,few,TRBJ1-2,CASSQDRTGLNYGYTF,TGCGCCAGCAGCCAAGATCGAACAGGACTCAACTATGGCTACACCTTC
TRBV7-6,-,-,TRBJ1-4,CASSFGKDTPFF,TGTGCCAGCAGCTTTGGCAAGGACACCCCGTTTTTT
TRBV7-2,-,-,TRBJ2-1,CASSHRDGYNEQFF,TGTGCCAGCAGCCACCGGGACGGGTACAATGAGCAGTTCTTC
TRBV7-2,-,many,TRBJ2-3,CASSLPGPSLDTQYF,TGTGCCAGCAGCTTGCCGGGACCGAGCCTCGATACGCAGTATTTT
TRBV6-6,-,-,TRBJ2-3,CASRHPTLGEDTQYF,TGTGCCAGTAGACACCCTACCCTAGGGGAAGATACGCAGTATTTT
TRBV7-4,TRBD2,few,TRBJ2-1,CASSLVLAGSSYNEQFF,TGTGCCAGCAGCTTAGTACTAGCGGGCAGCTCCTACAATGAGCAGTTCTTC
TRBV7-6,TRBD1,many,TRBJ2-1,CASSQIRDRGNEQFF,TGTGCCAGCAGCCAAATCCGGGACAGGGGTAATGAGCAGTTCTTC
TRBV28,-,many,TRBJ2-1,CASSWTGRAYNEQFF,TGTGCCAGCAGTTGGACAGGGAGGGCTTACAATGAGCAGTTCTTC
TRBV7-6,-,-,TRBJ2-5,CASSFTAGHQETQYF,TGTGCCAGCAGCTTTACCGCGGGACACCAAGAGACCCAGTACTTC
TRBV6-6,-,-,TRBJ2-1,CANIRAGPYNEQFF,TGTGCCAACATTCGCGCGGGGCCGTACAATGAGCAGTTCTTC
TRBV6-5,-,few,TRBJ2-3,CASSYSIDGQSSTDTQYF,TGTGCCAGCAGTTACTCAATCGATGGTCAGAGTAGCACAGATACGCAGTATTTT